This TCR beta chain originates from a study of cytomegalovirus exposure and HLA in healthy donors. The CDR3 has 17 residues. Trimming took 3 bases from V and 2 from J; bases not matched to a gene: 9. Germline loops: CDR1 LGHNA, CDR2 YSLEER. Study-level findings and limits: Among TCR beta chains of equal frequency, HLA-associated ones were more clonally expanded in a later analysis. A later analysis linked a missense DCLRE1C variant to TCR beta V- and J-gene trimming. Certain indistinguishable V segments, among them TRBV6-2 and TRBV6-3, were excluded.

Remarks on this clone: The antigen is not known. The sample carries other DNA sequences with the same CDR3.

PCR used 60 Vbeta primers and 13 Jbeta primers. Libraries were prepared by immunoSEQ multiplex PCR; TCRdb keeps only in-frame clonotypes and omits some of them. The sample yields 100,000 to 150,000 clones, about three quarters seen once. V and J are TRBV4-3 and TRBJ2-1; TRBD1 matches 8 bases. This sequence originates from a woman aged 60-75 years in good health and CMV-seropositive. Sequencing input: PBMCs. The CDR3 loop is CASSQAWTGNPYNEQFF. In DNA, the CDR3 is TGCGCCAGCAGCCAGGCGTGGACAGGGAACCCCTACAATGAGCAGTTCTTC.